The TCR beta chain under discussion was sequenced for a study of CXCR3-negative and CXCR3-positive naive CD8 T cells. The libraries of TRB cDNA were constructed through 5' RACE using UMI labels. TCRdb re-called the 5' RACE reads, yielding one record per CDR3 amino acid sequence without DNA. The sample table sets out 150,000 or so distinct CDR3 sequences. Broader study findings: Compared with CXCR3-negative naive cells, CXCR3-positive naive cells showed more hydrophobic TRB CDR3s.

Concerning this clonotype itself: Its antigen is not known.

The CDR3 runs 16 residues. CDR1 is MGHRA and CDR2 is YSYEKL in the germline V gene. Among CD8+ T cells, naive ones were CD45RO-CCR7+CD27+CD95-. This sequence originates from a human donor in good health. Some clones in this sample may be carry-over from other donors' samples. What was sequenced was naive CXCR3- CD8+ T cells from blood. Subset defined: CD45RO-CCR7+CD27+CD95- naive CD8+ T cells lacking CXCR3 (TNR3-). The chain links TRBV4-1 to TRBJ1-4. The CDR3 is CASSPRLGPYNEKLFF.